This entry lists 13 T cell receptor beta chains sequenced from one sample in a study of identical twins. Each CDR3 protein is one row after TCRdb ran MiXCR on the 5' RACE reads. The sample holds 500,000 or so distinct CDR3 sequences; roughly an eighth are singletons and the top ten take more than 0.8%. The same data also contributed to another study, on yellow fever vaccine responses in identical twins.

The specimen sequenced was CD4+ T cells sorted from blood. These receptors came from a woman under 30 in good health.

This clonotype was observed a few times. The chain couples TRBV29-1 to TRBJ2-5; D is tentatively TRBD1 or TRBD2 (5 bases each). Trimming cost V 3 bases and J 5 bases, with 13 bases left between them. The germline V gene has CDR1 SQVTM and CDR2 ANQGSEA. This CDR3 comprises 13 residues. CDR3 region: CSVDEAGTETQYF. The CDR3 nucleotides are TGCAGCGTTGACGAGGCAGGGACGGAGACCCAGTACTTC.

The V gene is TRBV20-1, the J gene TRBJ2-5; D uncertain. Trimming took 2 bases from V and 3 from J, leaving 16 bases between them. The CDR3 consists of 15 residues. Germline V gene sequence: CDR1 DFQATT, CDR2 SNEGSKA (reference sequence). CDR3 bases: TGCAGTGCTAGACGGTTTAGCCAATACAAAGAGACCCAGTACTTC. It codes for CSARRFSQYKETQYF.

This clonotype was seen only a few times. V gene TRBV12-3 or TRBV12-4 combines with J gene TRBJ2-3, with D possibly TRBD2 on 6 matching bases. This CDR3 is built from 14 residues. Trimming pared 1 base from V and 4 bases from J, leaving 9 bases between. CDR3 residues: CASSLDGGSDTQYF. The CDR3, as DNA: TGTGCCAGCAGTTTAGATGGGGGGTCAGATACGCAGTATTTT.

This clonotype has more than one count but fewer than ten. V and J are TRBV20-1 and TRBJ1-4; 9 bases line up with TRBD1. The germline CDR1 and CDR2 sequences are DFQATT and SNEGSKA (reference sequence). This CDR3 region has 15 residues. With V trimmed by 1 base and J by 8 bases, 8 bases remained unmatched. For the CDR3, the DNA is TGCAGTGCTAGAGGCCTCGGACAGGGGCCCGAAAAACTGTTTTTT. Protein: CSARGLGQGPEKLFF.

This clonotype has a count of ten or more. The rearrangement uses TRBV29-1 and TRBJ2-1, with TRBD2 as a possible D gene (7 bases). This CDR3 region has 10 residues. Germline assignment: CDR1 SQVTM and CDR2 ANQGSEA. The CDR3 coding sequence is TGCACCGGGGGGCTTGGTGAGCAGTTCTTC. Translated, it gives CTGGLGEQFF.

A word on this clonotype: Possible read error: a much larger clone is one base away. The chain uses TRBV6-2 or TRBV6-3 and TRBJ2-3; 8 positions agree with TRBD1. Germline V gene data show CDR1 as MNHEY and CDR2 as SVGEGT. The CDR3 runs to 15 residues. The chain's CDR3 is CASSLPGQGPDTRYF. DNA of the CDR3: TGTGCCAGCAGCCTACCCGGACAGGGCCCCGATACGCGGTATTTT.

Only a few counts were recorded for this clonotype. V usage is TRBV7-8 and J usage is TRBJ2-1, with TRBD2 matching 13 bases. Germline trimming cut 4 bases from V and 0 bases from J; bases unmatched to any gene: 9. The germline gives CDR1 SGHVS, CDR2 FQNEAQ. The CDR3 is made up of 19 amino acids. In DNA, the CDR3 is TGTGCCAGCAGCTCGTCGGGACTAGCGGGGCTCTACTCCTACAATGAGCAGTTCTTC. Translating gives CASSSSGLAGLYSYNEQFF.

The rearrangement links TRBV29-1 to TRBJ2-6; D remains ambiguous. This CDR3 contains 13 residues. The germline V and J ends were trimmed by 3 bases and 4 bases, with 7 bases remaining between them. The germline gives CDR1 SQVTM, CDR2 ANQGSEA. The DNA of the CDR3 is TGCAGCGTTGAGATTTTCGGGGCCAACGTCCTGACTTTC. Translated: CSVEIFGANVLTF.

This chain joins TRBV24-1 and TRBJ1-5, with 7 positions matching TRBD1. Trimming removed 4 bases from V and 2 bases from J; junction bases left unmatched: 1. CDR3 length equals 14 residues. CDR1 and CDR2 (germline): KGHDR, SFDVKD. The CDR3: CATSEGQGNQPQHF. The CDR3 nucleotides are TGTGCCACCAGTGAAGGACAGGGCAATCAGCCCCAGCATTTT.

This clonotype has more than one count but fewer than ten. The chain is built from TRBV20-1 and TRBJ2-5; the match to TRBD1 covers 10 bases. V shed 5 bases and J 3 bases; nucleotides not matched to a gene: 6. The CDR3 runs to 14 residues. Looked up from germline, CDR1 is DFQATT and CDR2 is SNEGSKA (reference sequence). CDR3 coding DNA: TGCAGTGCTCCCCGACAGGGGGCTAAAGAGACCCAGTACTTC. Protein sequence: CSAPRQGAKETQYF.

This clonotype was counted a few times. The CDR3 region has the DNA TGTGCCAGCAGCTTGGCCGGGAGCTCAAAGACCCAGTACTTC. Protein product: CASSLAGSSKTQYF. V gene TRBV7-2 combines with J gene TRBJ2-5; a possible D gene is TRBD2 (6 bases). V dropped 3 bases and J dropped 6 bases, with 14 bases sitting between them. The CDR3 is 14 residues long. CDR1 is SGHTA, CDR2 FQGNSA, per germline.

J is TRBJ2-1 and V is TRBV9, with 16 bases fitting TRBD2. The germline gives CDR1 SGDLS, CDR2 YYNGEE. The CDR3 length is 18 residues. V lost 3 bases and J lost 6; bases outside the gene matches: 9. The DNA of the CDR3 is TGTGCCAGCAGCGCAGTCCCGGGACTAGCGGGGGGGCTCAATGAGCAGTTCTTC. Translated: CASSAVPGLAGGLNEQFF.

A few counts support this clonotype. This chain links TRBV20-1 with TRBJ2-7; 7 bases map to TRBD1. The germline gives CDR1 DFQATT, CDR2 SNEGSKA (reference sequence). The CDR3 runs to 16 residues. Unmatched junction bases numbered 9, after V lost 1 base and J lost 0 bases. The DNA for the CDR3 is TGCAGTGCTAGAGCCTTGGACAGGATGAGCTCCTACGAGCAGTACTTC. Translation: CSARALDRMSSYEQYF.